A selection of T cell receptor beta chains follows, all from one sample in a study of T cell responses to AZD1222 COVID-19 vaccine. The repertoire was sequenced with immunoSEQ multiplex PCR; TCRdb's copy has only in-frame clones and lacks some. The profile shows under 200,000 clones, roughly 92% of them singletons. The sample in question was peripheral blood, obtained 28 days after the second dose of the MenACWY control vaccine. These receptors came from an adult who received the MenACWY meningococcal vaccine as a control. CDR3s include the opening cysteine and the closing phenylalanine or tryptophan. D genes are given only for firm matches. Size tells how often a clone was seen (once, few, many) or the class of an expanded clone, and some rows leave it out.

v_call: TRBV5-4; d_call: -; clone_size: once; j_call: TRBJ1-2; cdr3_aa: CASSSLTVPTGPYGYTF; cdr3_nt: TGTGCCAGCAGCTCCCTCACCGTACCGACAGGTCCCTATGGCTACACCTTC
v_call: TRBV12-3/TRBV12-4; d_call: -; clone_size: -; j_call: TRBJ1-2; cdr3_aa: CASSYPGEDGYTF; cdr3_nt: TGTGCCAGCAGTTATCCAGGGGAGGATGGCTACACCTTC
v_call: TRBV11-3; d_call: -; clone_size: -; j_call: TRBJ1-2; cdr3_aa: CASSEDRSYGYTF; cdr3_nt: TGTGCCAGCAGCGAAGACAGGTCTTATGGCTACACCTTC
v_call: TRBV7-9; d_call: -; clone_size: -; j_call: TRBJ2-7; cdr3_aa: CASSSAGRIEQYF; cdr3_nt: TGTGCCAGCAGCTCTGCAGGCAGGATAGAGCAGTACTTC
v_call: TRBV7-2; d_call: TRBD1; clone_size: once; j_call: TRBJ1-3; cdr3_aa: CASSPTRTGGFGGNTIYF; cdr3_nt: TGTGCCAGCAGCCCAACTAGGACAGGGGGCTTCGGAGGAAACACCATATATTTT
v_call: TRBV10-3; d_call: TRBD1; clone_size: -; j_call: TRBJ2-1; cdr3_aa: CAISESRIMAGGTANEQFF; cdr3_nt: TGTGCCATCAGTGAGTCGAGGATAATGGCAGGGGGAACGGCCAATGAGCAGTTCTTC
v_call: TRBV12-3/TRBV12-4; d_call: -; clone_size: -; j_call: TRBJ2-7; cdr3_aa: CASSQTGYEQYF; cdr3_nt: TGTGCCAGCAGCCAAACAGGGTACGAGCAGTACTTC
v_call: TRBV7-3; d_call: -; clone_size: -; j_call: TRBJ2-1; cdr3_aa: CASSLSRNNEQFF; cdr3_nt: TGTGCCAGCAGCTTATCCAGAAACAATGAGCAGTTCTTC
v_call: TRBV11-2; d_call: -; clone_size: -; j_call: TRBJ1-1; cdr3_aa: CASGPPIRATEAFF; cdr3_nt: TGTGCCAGCGGCCCTCCCATCCGAGCCACTGAAGCTTTCTTT
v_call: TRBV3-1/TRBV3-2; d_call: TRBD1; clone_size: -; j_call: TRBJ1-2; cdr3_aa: CASSPTTGGYPGYTF; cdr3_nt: TGTGCCAGCAGCCCCACGACAGGGGGCTACCCTGGCTACACCTTC
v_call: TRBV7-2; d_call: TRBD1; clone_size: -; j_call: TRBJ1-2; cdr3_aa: CASSLEGTGYGYTF; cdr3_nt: TGTGCCAGCAGCTTAGAGGGGACAGGGTATGGCTACACCTTC
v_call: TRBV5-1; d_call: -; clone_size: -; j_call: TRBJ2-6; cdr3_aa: CASSLLTGSSGANVLTF; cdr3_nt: TGCGCCAGCAGCCTACTGACAGGCTCCTCTGGGGCCAACGTCCTGACTTTC
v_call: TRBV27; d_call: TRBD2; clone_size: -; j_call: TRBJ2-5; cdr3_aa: CASSYGLAGASQETQYF; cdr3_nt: TGTGCCAGCAGTTACGGACTAGCGGGAGCCTCCCAAGAGACCCAGTACTTC
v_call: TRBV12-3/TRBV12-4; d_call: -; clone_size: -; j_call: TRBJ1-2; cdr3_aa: CASSFGAGGYTF; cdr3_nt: TGTGCCAGCAGTTTTGGAGCGGGAGGCTACACCTTC
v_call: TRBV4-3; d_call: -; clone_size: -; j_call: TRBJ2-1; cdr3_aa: CASSQNLRWYNEQFF; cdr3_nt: TGCGCCAGCAGCCAAAACCTGCGATGGTACAATGAGCAGTTCTTC
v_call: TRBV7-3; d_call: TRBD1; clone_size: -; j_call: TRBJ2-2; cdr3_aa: CASSRGQGTGELFF; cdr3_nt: TGTGCCAGCAGCCGGGGACAGGGCACGGGGGAGCTGTTTTTT
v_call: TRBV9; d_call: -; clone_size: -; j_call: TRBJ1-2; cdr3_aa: CASSVTLGGGSSYGYTF; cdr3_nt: TGTGCCAGCAGCGTAACCCTCGGTGGGGGGTCGAGCTATGGCTACACCTTC
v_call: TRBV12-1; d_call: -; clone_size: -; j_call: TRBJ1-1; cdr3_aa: CASSFAQPDREGYEAFF; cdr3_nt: TGTGCCAGCAGCTTTGCACAACCAGACAGGGAGGGTTATGAAGCTTTCTTT
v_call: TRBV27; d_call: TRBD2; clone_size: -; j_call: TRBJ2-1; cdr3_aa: CASRKGLAFRNEQFF; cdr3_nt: TGTGCCAGCAGGAAGGGACTAGCCTTTAGGAATGAGCAGTTCTTC
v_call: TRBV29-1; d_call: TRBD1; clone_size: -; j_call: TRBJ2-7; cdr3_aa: CSVARGTGQNEQYF; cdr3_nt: TGCAGCGTGGCCAGGGGGACAGGGCAAAACGAGCAGTACTTC
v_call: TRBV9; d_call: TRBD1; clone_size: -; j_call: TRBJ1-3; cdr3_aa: CASSVELGQGPHSGNTIYF; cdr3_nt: TGTGCCAGCAGCGTAGAACTAGGACAGGGACCCCACTCTGGAAACACCATATATTTT
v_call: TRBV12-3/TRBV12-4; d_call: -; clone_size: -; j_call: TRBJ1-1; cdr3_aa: CASSLEPNTEAFF; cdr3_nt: TGTGCCAGCAGTTTAGAACCTAACACTGAAGCTTTCTTT
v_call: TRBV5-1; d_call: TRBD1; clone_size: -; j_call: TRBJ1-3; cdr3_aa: CASSLGGQGLSGNTIYF; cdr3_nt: TGCGCCAGCAGCTTGGGGGGACAGGGGTTGTCTGGAAACACCATATATTTT
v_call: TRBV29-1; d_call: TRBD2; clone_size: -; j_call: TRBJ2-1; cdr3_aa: CSVWGGLAGGPEFF; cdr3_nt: TGCAGCGTCTGGGGGGGACTAGCGGGAGGGCCAGAGTTCTTC
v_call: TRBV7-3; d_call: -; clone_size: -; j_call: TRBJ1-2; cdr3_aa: CASSFSLYGYTF; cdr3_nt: TGTGCCAGCAGCTTTTCCCTATATGGCTACACCTTC
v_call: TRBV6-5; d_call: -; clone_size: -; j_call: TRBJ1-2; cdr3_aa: CASSFDPTVSYGYTF; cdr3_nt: TGTGCCAGCAGTTTCGACCCTACAGTTTCCTATGGCTACACCTTC
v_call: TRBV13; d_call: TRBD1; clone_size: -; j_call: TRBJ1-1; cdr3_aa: CASSLGSGGGRVNTEAFF; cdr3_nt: TGTGCCAGCAGCTTAGGGTCAGGGGGTGGACGGGTGAACACTGAAGCTTTCTTT
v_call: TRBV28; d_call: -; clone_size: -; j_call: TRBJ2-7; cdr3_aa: CASSRGNYEQYF; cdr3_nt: TGTGCCAGTAGCAGGGGTAACTACGAGCAGTACTTC
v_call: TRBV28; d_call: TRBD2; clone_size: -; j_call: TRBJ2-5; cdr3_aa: CAGRTSGRETQYF; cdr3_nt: TGTGCCGGGCGGACTAGCGGGAGAGAGACCCAGTACTTC
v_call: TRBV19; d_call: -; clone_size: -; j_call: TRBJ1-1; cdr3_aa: CASSIAKNTEAFF; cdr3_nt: TGTGCCAGTAGTATAGCCAAGAACACTGAAGCTTTCTTT
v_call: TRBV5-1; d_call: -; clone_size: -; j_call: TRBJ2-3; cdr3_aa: CASSLTPTSTDTQYF; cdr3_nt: TGCGCCAGCAGCTTAACACCGACTAGCACAGATACGCAGTATTTT
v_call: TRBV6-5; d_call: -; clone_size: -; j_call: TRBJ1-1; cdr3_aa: CASTLAANTEAFF; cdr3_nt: TGTGCCAGCACCCTTGCAGCGAACACTGAAGCTTTCTTT
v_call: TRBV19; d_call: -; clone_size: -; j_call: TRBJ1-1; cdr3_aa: CASTPAGGGAEAFF; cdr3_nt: TGTGCCAGTACCCCCGCTGGAGGAGGGGCTGAAGCTTTCTTT
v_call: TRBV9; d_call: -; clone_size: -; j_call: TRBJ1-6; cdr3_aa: CASSGATGGSYNSPLHF; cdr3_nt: TGTGCCAGCAGCGGAGCGACGGGTGGCTCCTATAATTCACCCCTCCACTTT
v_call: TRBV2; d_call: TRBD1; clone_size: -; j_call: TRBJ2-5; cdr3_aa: CASSYGTGTQETQYF; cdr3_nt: TGTGCCAGCAGCTACGGGACAGGGACACAAGAGACCCAGTACTTC
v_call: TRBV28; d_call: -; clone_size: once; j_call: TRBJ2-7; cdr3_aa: CASSLQAPYEQYF; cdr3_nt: TGTGCCAGCAGTTTGCAGGCGCCCTACGAGCAGTACTTC
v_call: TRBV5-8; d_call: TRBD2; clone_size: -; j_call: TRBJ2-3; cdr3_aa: CASPPPTSGRGSDTQYF; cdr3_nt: TGTGCCAGCCCCCCCCCGACTAGCGGGAGAGGCTCAGATACGCAGTATTTT
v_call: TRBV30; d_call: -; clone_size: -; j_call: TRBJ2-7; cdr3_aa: CAWSVWIGNLVEQYF; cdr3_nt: TGTGCCTGGAGTGTATGGATAGGGAATTTGGTCGAGCAGTACTTC
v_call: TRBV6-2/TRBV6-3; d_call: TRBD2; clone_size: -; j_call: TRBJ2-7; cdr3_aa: CASSYSEGVPLAGRVEQYF; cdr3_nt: TGTGCCAGCAGTTACTCCGAGGGGGTCCCACTAGCGGGGAGGGTCGAGCAGTACTTC
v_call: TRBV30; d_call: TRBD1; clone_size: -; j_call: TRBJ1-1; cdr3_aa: CARQTGRKNTEAFF; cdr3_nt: TGTGCCAGACAGACAGGGAGAAAGAATACTGAAGCTTTCTTT
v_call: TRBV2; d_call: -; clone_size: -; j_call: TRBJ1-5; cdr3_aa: CASTSRGWGNQPQHF; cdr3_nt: TGTGCCAGCACTTCTCGCGGTTGGGGCAATCAGCCCCAGCATTTT
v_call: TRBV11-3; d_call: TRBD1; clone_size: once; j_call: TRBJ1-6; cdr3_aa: CASRLRTGSDSPLHF; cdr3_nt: TGTGCCAGCAGACTCCGGACAGGGAGTGACTCACCCCTCCACTTT